This passage covers 20 T cell receptor beta chains from one sample sequenced in a study of OX40 agonist ivuxolimab in advanced cancers. Data came from immunoSEQ multiplex PCR; TCRdb stores just in-frame clones and leaves some out. Among 43,000 or so clones listed, roughly 86% were seen once. Here the sequenced sample was CD4+ or CD8+ T cells sorted from blood, taken in a trial of the OX40 agonist ivuxolimab. The receptors shown here come from an adult with an advanced solid tumor such as melanoma, head and neck, liver or kidney cancer.

Turning to this clone: At one of its ends the junction is not consistent with the germline gene, which may arise from a read error. The rearrangement links TRBV7-7 to TRBJ2-3; D gene ambiguous. The germline V gene has CDR1 SSHAT and CDR2 FNYEAQ (reference sequence). The CDR3 is 13 residues long. The CDR3 sequence is CASSLVGTDTQYF. In DNA form, the CDR3 reads TGTGCTAGCAGCTTAGTTGGTACAGATACGCAGTATTTT.

This clone was seen only once. The CDR3 spells CASSVGSDTQYF. CDR3 coding DNA: TGTGCCAGCAGCGTAGGAAGTGATACGCAGTATTTT. This chain links TRBV9 with TRBJ2-3; D uncertain. Between the trimmed V and J ends, which lost 0 bases and 6 bases, there was a span of 5 bases. This CDR3 spans 12 amino acids. Germline lookup yields CDR1 SGDLS and CDR2 YYNGEE.

The chain carries TRBV28 and TRBJ1-3; D unclear. CDR3 length equals 14 residues. V gave up 6 bases and J gave up 5 bases, with 14 bases separating them. In germline, CDR1 is MDHEN, CDR2 SYDVKM. CDR3 in DNA: TGTGCCAGCAGCCTTGCGCGATCGAGAAACACCATATATTTT. This encodes CASSLARSRNTIYF.

This clone was observed a few times. The chain is built from TRBV30 and TRBJ1-1, with TRBD1 matching over 9 bases. Looked up from germline, CDR1 is GTSNPN and CDR2 is SVGIG (reference sequence). Losses at the gene ends were 4 bases for V and 6 bases for J; bases not matched to a gene: 6. The CDR3 length is 13 residues. The CDR3: CAWTADRGAEAFF. In DNA, the CDR3 is TGTGCCTGGACCGCAGACAGGGGGGCTGAAGCTTTCTTT.

The genes are TRBV6-1 and TRBJ2-3, with D uncertain. CDR1 and CDR2 (germline): MNHNS, SASEGT. The CDR3 is 14 residues long. Between the trimmed V and J ends, which lost 7 bases and 3 bases, there was a span of 14 bases. The CDR3 spells CASNRSPGTDTQYF. The CDR3 DNA is TGTGCCAGCAATAGGTCACCTGGTACAGATACGCAGTATTTT.

Notes on this clone: Other DNA sequences in the same sample also yield this CDR3. The rearrangement links TRBV7-9 to TRBJ1-4, with D uncertain. The CDR3 loop spans 11 amino acids. Trimming removed 4 bases at V and 6 bases at J, with 3 bases between. From germline, CDR1 is SEHNR and CDR2 FQNEAQ (reference sequence). DNA of the CDR3: TGTGCCAGCAGCTATGATGAAAAACTGTTTTTT. This sequence encodes CASSYDEKLFF.

This chain uses TRBV7-9 with TRBJ1-4; D uncertain. CDR3 length equals 14 residues. V lost 4 bases and J lost 7, with 13 bases in between. CDR1 SEHNR and CDR2 FQNEAQ come from the germline V gene (reference sequence). The CDR3 DNA reads TGTGCCAGCAGCTCGCACCGACGATCTGAAAAACTGTTTTTT. This gives the protein CASSSHRRSEKLFF.

The chain joins TRBV5-1 to TRBJ1-4, with a tentative D call TRBD1 (6 bases). Germline V gene data show CDR1 as SGHRS and CDR2 as YFSETQ. The CDR3 runs 16 residues. The germline V and J ends were trimmed by 0 bases and 8 bases, with 17 bases remaining between them. CDR3 region: CASSLGAGASGEKLFF. As DNA, the CDR3 is TGCGCCAGCAGCTTGGGGGCAGGGGCGAGCGGCGAAAAACTGTTTTTT.

This chain uses TRBV28 with TRBJ1-2; D is ambiguous. Trimming took off 2 bases at V and 5 bases at J, with 6 bases between the two ends. This CDR3 is 12 amino acids long. The V gene's germline CDR1 is MDHEN and CDR2 SYDVKM. The CDR3 is CASSLQEYGYTF. CDR3 DNA sequence: TGTGCCAGCAGTTTACAGGAGTATGGCTACACCTTC.

This rearrangement joins TRBV6-1 to TRBJ2-1; D uncertain. V gave up 10 bases and J gave up 1 base, with 11 bases separating them. The CDR3 is 13 residues long. Germline V lookup: CDR1 MNHNS, CDR2 SASEGT. Here the CDR3 DNA reads TGTGCCATCCTTCGAACATCCTACAATGAGCAGTTCTTC. Translating gives CAILRTSYNEQFF.

The chain couples TRBV6-1 to TRBJ2-3; a weak D match, TRBD1 (6 bases). CDR3 length equals 14 residues. In germline, CDR1 is MNHNS, CDR2 SASEGT. V was trimmed by 7 bases and J by 0 bases, leaving 11 bases between them. The CDR3 region is CASNPTGSTDTQYF. The CDR3 coding sequence is TGTGCCAGCAACCCGACAGGAAGCACAGATACGCAGTATTTT.

The chain couples TRBV11-2 to TRBJ2-1; TRBD2 matches 11 bases. The CDR3 is made up of 15 amino acids. V trimming: 1 base; J trimming: 7 bases; junction bases outside the gene matches: 3. Germline loops: CDR1 SGHAT, CDR2 FQNNGV. The CDR3 region has the DNA TGTGCCAGCAGCTTAGTTAGCGGGAGGGGTAATGAGCAGTTCTTC. As protein: CASSLVSGRGNEQFF.

This clone has just one count. The rearrangement uses TRBV28 and TRBJ2-5; either TRBD1 or TRBD2 may supply D (5 bases each). Germline V gene data show CDR1 as MDHEN and CDR2 as SYDVKM. The ends were cut back, 9 bases at V and 2 bases at J, with 19 bases in the middle. The CDR3 runs 15 residues. CDR3 in amino acids: CASAYQGTAQETQYF. The DNA for the CDR3 is TGTGCCAGTGCTTACCAAGGGACGGCTCAAGAGACCCAGTACTTC.

V is TRBV5-6 and J is TRBJ2-7; 7 bases map to TRBD2. Losses at the gene ends were 3 bases for V and 0 bases for J; bases not matched to a gene: 3. This CDR3 spans 14 amino acids. Germline V gene lookup returns CDR1 SGHDT and CDR2 YYEEEE. The CDR3 region is CASSSLAHSYEQYF. The CDR3 region has the DNA TGTGCCAGCAGCTCACTAGCGCACTCCTACGAGCAGTACTTC.

J is TRBJ2-1 and V is TRBV4-3; 8 bases match TRBD2. This CDR3 spans 13 amino acids. Germline V gives CDR1 LGHNA, CDR2 YSLEER. Germline trimming cut 2 bases from V and 10 bases from J; bases unmatched to any gene: 4. The CDR3 reads CASSQSLADEQFF. Here the CDR3 DNA reads TGCGCCAGCAGCCAATCACTAGCGGACGAGCAGTTCTTC.

The chain carries TRBV27 and TRBJ2-4; the match to TRBD2 covers 14 bases. Germline CDR1 and CDR2: MNHEY and SMNVEV (reference sequence). The V gene end was trimmed by 4 bases and the J gene end by 3 bases; junction bases not matched to a gene: 8. The CDR3 length is 18 residues. The CDR3 coding sequence is TGTGCCAGCAGTTCCGGGACTAGCGGGAGATCGGGCAAAAACATTCAGTACTTC. The encoded protein is CASSSGTSGRSGKNIQYF.

The chain uses TRBV9 and TRBJ2-7; D call uncertain. Germline lookup yields CDR1 SGDLS and CDR2 YYNGEE. V lost 0 bases and J lost 2, with 9 bases in between. The CDR3 sequence is 14 residues long. CDR3 DNA: TGTGCCAGCAGCGTAGGGTGGAGCGCCTACGAGCAGTACTTC. It specifies CASSVGWSAYEQYF.

In its sample, this clone was seen a few times. V and J are TRBV5-8 and TRBJ1-4; D not certain. Germline V CDR1 and CDR2: SGHTS, YDEGEE. The CDR3 runs to 17 residues. Between the trimmed V and J ends, which lost 1 base and 5 bases, there was a span of 18 bases. CDR3 DNA: TGTGCCAGCAGCTTGTCAATTTGGTTCGGTGAAAATGAAAAACTGTTTTTT. This translates into CASSLSIWFGENEKLFF.

The CDR3 DNA sequence: TGTGCCAGCAGTTCCTGGGGGGGGCGCGGCTATGGCTACACCTTC. Translation gives CASSSWGGRGYGYTF. The chain employs TRBV27 and TRBJ1-2; D is possibly TRBD1 (6 bases). The CDR3 length is 15 residues. Germline lookup yields CDR1 MNHEY and CDR2 SMNVEV (reference sequence). V was pared by 4 bases and J by 4 bases, with 16 bases between.

The rearrangement links TRBV7-9 to TRBJ1-5, with 10 bases that match TRBD1. The CDR3 runs to 16 residues. From germline, CDR1 is SEHNR and CDR2 FQNEAQ (reference sequence). V lost 4 bases to trimming and J lost 4 bases; unmatched junction nucleotides: 7. CDR3 protein: CASSSWDRGRNQPQHF. DNA of the CDR3: TGTGCCAGCAGCTCGTGGGACAGGGGACGGAATCAGCCCCAGCATTTT.